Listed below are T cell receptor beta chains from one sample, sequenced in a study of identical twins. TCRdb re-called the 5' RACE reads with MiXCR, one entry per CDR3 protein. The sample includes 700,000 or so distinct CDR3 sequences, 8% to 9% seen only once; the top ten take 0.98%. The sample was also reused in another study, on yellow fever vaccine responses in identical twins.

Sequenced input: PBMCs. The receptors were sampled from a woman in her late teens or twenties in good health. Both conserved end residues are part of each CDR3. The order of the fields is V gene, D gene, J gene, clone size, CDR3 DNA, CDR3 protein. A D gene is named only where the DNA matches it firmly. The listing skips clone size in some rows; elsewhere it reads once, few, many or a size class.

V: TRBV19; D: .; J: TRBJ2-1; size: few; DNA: TGTGCCAGTAGTATTGATAGCTCCTACAATGAGCAGTTCTTC; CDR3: CASSIDSSYNEQFF
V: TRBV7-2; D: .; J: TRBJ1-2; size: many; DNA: TGTGCCAGCAGCCCACTACAGGGCGCTGGCTACACCTTC; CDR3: CASSPLQGAGYTF
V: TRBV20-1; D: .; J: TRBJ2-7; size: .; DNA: TGCAGTGCTCGCTCTAGCCTCTCCTACGAGCAGTACTTC; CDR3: CSARSSLSYEQYF
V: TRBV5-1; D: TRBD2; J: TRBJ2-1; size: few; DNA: TGCGCCAGCAGCTCGGGACTAGCGGGAGGGCTTAAGTGGGAGCAGTTCTTC; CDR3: CASSSGLAGGLKWEQFF
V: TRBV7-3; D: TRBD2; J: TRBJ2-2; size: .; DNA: TGTGCCAGCAGCTTACTAGCGGGCGACTCGAACACCGGGGAGCTGTTTTTT; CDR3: CASSLLAGDSNTGELFF
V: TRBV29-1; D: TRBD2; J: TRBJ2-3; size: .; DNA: TGCAGCGTTTTAGTCCGGAAAGCGGGACCCACAGATACGCAGTATTTT; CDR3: CSVLVRKAGPTDTQYF
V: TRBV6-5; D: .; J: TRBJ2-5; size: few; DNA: TGTGCCAGCAGTTACGTCGTGGGCCAAGAGACCCAGTACTTC; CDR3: CASSYVVGQETQYF
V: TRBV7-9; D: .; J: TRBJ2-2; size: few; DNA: TGTGCCAGCAGCAAGCTAGCGCCGACGAACACCGGGGAGCTGTTTTTT; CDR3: CASSKLAPTNTGELFF
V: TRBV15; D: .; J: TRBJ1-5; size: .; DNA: TGTGCCACCAGCAGAGAAGCGGGGGACGGCAATCAGCCCCAGCATTTT; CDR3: CATSREAGDGNQPQHF
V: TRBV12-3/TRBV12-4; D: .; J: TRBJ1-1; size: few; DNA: TGTGCCAGCAGACAAGCAGGGACTCAGAACACTGAAGCTTTCTTT; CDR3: CASRQAGTQNTEAFF
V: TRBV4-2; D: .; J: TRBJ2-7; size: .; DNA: TGTGCCAGCAGCCCCGGGGACACAATGGATTTCTACGAGCAGTACTTC; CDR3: CASSPGDTMDFYEQYF
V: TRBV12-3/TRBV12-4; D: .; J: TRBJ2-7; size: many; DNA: TGTGCCAGCAGCCCTCAAGGCCCGTCCTACGAGCAGTACTTC; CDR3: CASSPQGPSYEQYF
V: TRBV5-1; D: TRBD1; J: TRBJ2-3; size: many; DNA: TGCGCCAGCAGCTTGGAAAGGACAGGCCTCACAGATACGCAGTATTTT; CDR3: CASSLERTGLTDTQYF
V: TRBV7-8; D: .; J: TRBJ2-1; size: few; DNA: TGTGCCAGCAGCTTCGAACTTGGGGGAAATGAGCAGTTCTTC; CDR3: CASSFELGGNEQFF
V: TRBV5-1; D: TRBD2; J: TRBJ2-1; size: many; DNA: TGCGCCAGCAGCTTAAGGAGCGGGGGGTACAATGAGCAGTTCTTC; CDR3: CASSLRSGGYNEQFF
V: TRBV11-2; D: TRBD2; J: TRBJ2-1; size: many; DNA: TGTGCCAGCAGCTTAGTACCCATTGGGAGGGGAAGTCAGCAGTTCTTC; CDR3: CASSLVPIGRGSQQFF
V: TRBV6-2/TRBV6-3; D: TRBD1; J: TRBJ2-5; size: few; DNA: TGTGCCAGCAGTTACGGACAGGGAGCAGAGACCCAGTACTTC; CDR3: CASSYGQGAETQYF
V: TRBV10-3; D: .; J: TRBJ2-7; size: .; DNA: TGTGCCATCAGCCCGTCAGGAGGCGAGCAGTACTTC; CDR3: CAISPSGGEQYF
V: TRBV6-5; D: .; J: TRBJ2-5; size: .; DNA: TGTGCCAGCAGTTACCGGACAGCTCCTACCCAAGAGACCCAGTACTTC; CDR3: CASSYRTAPTQETQYF
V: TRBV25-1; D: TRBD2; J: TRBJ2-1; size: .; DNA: TGTGCCAGCAGTGAATATACCAGGACTAGCGGGTCCAATGAGCAGTTCTTC; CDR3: CASSEYTRTSGSNEQFF